These T cell receptor beta chains were read from a single sample in a study of T cell responses to AZD1222 COVID-19 vaccine. Clones were read by immunoSEQ multiplex PCR, and TCRdb kept only the in-frame ones, dropping some. The sample shows under 130,000 clones, 88% of them seen only once. Here the sequenced sample was peripheral blood, taken on day 0 of AZD1222 vaccination. All receptors come from an adult in good health. Both conserved end residues are part of each CDR3. D genes are given only for firm matches.

TRBV9	TRBJ2-7	NA	CASSVDGYEQYF
TRBV7-3	TRBJ1-1	TRBD1	CASSRQGNTEAFF
TRBV7-2	TRBJ2-3	TRBD2	CASSTGLAGGQEYF
TRBV7-2	TRBJ2-2	NA	CASSPVQGWVTGELFF
TRBV14	TRBJ1-5	NA	CASSQGLNQPQHF
TRBV5-6	TRBJ1-2	NA	CASSREGRDYGYTF
TRBV2	TRBJ1-1	NA	CASSSWGGTEAFF
TRBV5-1	TRBJ1-6	NA	CASSLESPGSSYNSPLHF
TRBV28	TRBJ2-5	NA	CASSQGGQETQYF
TRBV6-5	TRBJ2-7	NA	CASSYDFRRDEQYF
TRBV2	TRBJ1-1	NA	CASSEDRVRTEAFF
TRBV7-8	TRBJ2-7	TRBD1	CASSLEAGYRGEQYF
TRBV9	TRBJ1-2	NA	CASSVANYNYGYTF
TRBV3-1/TRBV3-2	TRBJ2-5	NA	CASSQVGETQYF
TRBV19	TRBJ1-2	NA	CASSWTAVYGYTF
TRBV29-1	TRBJ1-1	TRBD1	CSVGGTGWVTEAFF
TRBV2	TRBJ1-6	TRBD1	CATSPQGSYNSPLHF
TRBV7-2	TRBJ2-5	TRBD1	CASSLSRGRLAQETQYF
TRBV5-8	TRBJ2-3	NA	CASSLTRATRTDTQYF
TRBV5-6	TRBJ2-5	NA	CASSYGRETQYF
TRBV10-3	TRBJ2-7	NA	CAISGGQGFEQYF
TRBV28	TRBJ1-5	NA	CASSLVVDQPQHF
TRBV29-1	TRBJ1-4	TRBD1	CSVRQGSNEKLFF
TRBV29-1	TRBJ2-1	TRBD2	CSVSGTSGNSYNEQFF
TRBV27	TRBJ1-4	TRBD1	CASSLRTGGNEKLFF
TRBV7-8	TRBJ2-1	TRBD2	CASSPFLAGSLGNEQFF
TRBV5-1	TRBJ2-5	NA	CAKLNRDGPRKTQYF
TRBV15	TRBJ1-3	NA	CATSRGEGLVGNTIYF
TRBV7-8	TRBJ1-3	NA	CASSLERGIGNTIYF
TRBV14	TRBJ2-1	TRBD2	CASSQKSGTSGRGLNNEQFF
TRBV6-2/TRBV6-3	TRBJ1-5	TRBD1	CASSHTGGNQPQHF
TRBV28	TRBJ2-7	NA	CASKSPQGGVVYEQYF
TRBV2	TRBJ1-5	NA	CASRPDSNQPQHF
TRBV6-5	TRBJ2-7	TRBD2	CASRVSGPHEQYF
TRBV11-2	TRBJ1-1	NA	CASSTLNTEAFF
TRBV24-1	TRBJ2-2	TRBD2	CATSAPASGRTYTGELFF
TRBV5-1	TRBJ2-3	TRBD2	CASSFGGALAGRTDTQYF
TRBV30	TRBJ1-4	NA	CAWSTGANEKLFF
TRBV28	TRBJ2-1	TRBD2	CASSPLLGLAGDQQFF
TRBV3-1/TRBV3-2	TRBJ1-2	NA	CASSQVGGGYTF
TRBV11-2	TRBJ2-7	TRBD1	CASSRPGQGYEQYF
TRBV6-5	TRBJ1-1	NA	CASSYSLRLNTEAFF